This T cell receptor beta chain was identified during a study of T cell repertoires in aging, cancer and after chemotherapy. For the study at large: The whole study produced a dataset of approximately 10 million TCR reads.

Amplification of TCR beta used genomic DNA extracted from peripheral blood. Rearranged V-D-J TRB sequences were amplified with a mixed TRB-A/B primer pool. TCRdb re-called the multiplex PCR reads with MiXCR, one entry per CDR3 protein. The sample records roughly 9,100 distinct CDR3 sequences, about 34% being singletons. CDR3 length equals 11 residues. Between the trimmed V and J ends, which lost 5 bases and 1 base, there was a span of 0 bases. The germline gives CDR1 MNHEY, CDR2 SVGAGI. The study's findings and limits: No conclusions about immunological memory after chemotherapy can be drawn from the repertoire data.

As regards this clonotype: Its antigen remains unidentified.

Sequenced sample: blood. The receptor comes from a human donor in good health. The V call is TRBV6-5, the J call TRBJ2-4; no definite D call. The CDR3 loop reads CASSAKNIQYF. CDR3 in DNA: TGTGCCAGCAGTGCCAAAAACATTCAGTACTTC.